This T cell receptor beta chain was sequenced in a study of blood T cells in healthy people across ages. Primers used in a second PCR of roughly 6 to 12 cycles were a sample-barcoded 5' primer and a J-beta primer mix. Each CDR3 protein gets one entry after TCRdb re-called the 5' RACE reads with MiXCR. The repertoire holds 850,000 to 1,300,000 distinct CDR3 sequences, more than 40% seen once, with approximately 20% in the top ten. J was trimmed by 7 bases and V by 5 bases; bases with no gene match: 14. Germline CDR1 reads MNHEY; CDR2 reads SMNVEV (reference sequence). The CDR3 loop spans 16 amino acids.

The receptor was derived from a woman in her fifties or sixties in good health. The J gene is TRBJ2-7, the V gene TRBV27; 10 nucleotides agree with TRBD2. The sample comprised blood. CDR3 loop: CASSARPLAGSGEQYF. The CDR3 DNA reads as TGTGCCAGCAGTGCCCGCCCACTAGCGGGATCTGGTGAGCAGTACTTC.